These T cell receptor beta chains were read from a single sample in a study of blood T cell repertoires in COVID-19. Using immunoSEQ multiplex PCR, the repertoire was profiled, and TCRdb retains in-frame clones only, with some absent. The data show 230,000 or so clones, with 65% to 85% seen just once and roughly 8.7% held by the top ten. Sequenced material: peripheral blood. Receptor source: a man aged 40-49 years with active or convalescent COVID-19. CDR3s include the opening cysteine and the closing phenylalanine or tryptophan. Fields, in order: V gene, CDR3 protein.

TRBV19 | CASSNKPNTEAFF
TRBV5-4 | CASSYPQGNGEAFF
TRBV19 | CASNSIEEKLFF
TRBV29-1 | CSVEDQWGSYGYTF
TRBV6-1 | CASSLTDSLHGYTF
TRBV5-1 | CASSPGTSLVSHNEQFF
TRBV19 | CASSLVGAWETQYF
TRBV11-3 | CASSPRDRPGGGYTF
TRBV7-2 | CASSLVRGLTEAFF
TRBV7-9 | CASSSTDRVGSPLHF
TRBV2 | CASRGEGWAFALEQYF
TRBV14 | CASSQSLGGYEQYF
TRBV19 | CASRRTGPGVQHF
TRBV7-6 | CASSLAGGRGDTQYF
TRBV6-1 | CASSEYSLSNQPQHF
TRBV6-5 | CASNRGVNTGELFF
TRBV7-2 | CASSAGQGRSEQYF
TRBV5-6 | CASSLRDEQFF
TRBV12-5 | CASGFFTDSPLNTEAFF
TRBV27 | CASSLPESPLHF
TRBV4-1 | CASTLTSGGSPETQYF
TRBV28 | CASSLRGGELFF
TRBV11-3 | CASSSVGWTGRNSPLHF
TRBV6-2/TRBV6-3 | CASSSGQASNNSPLHF
TRBV11-3 | CASSLDPPGSGNTIYF
TRBV27 | CASSPGLTYYEQYF
TRBV5-4 | CASSSVREGRKTQYF
TRBV18 | CASSLDRDGYTF
TRBV7-8 | CASGRDIDSYNSPLHF
TRBV18 | CASSPRQGVYEQYF
TRBV30 | CAWSRQVDGYTF
TRBV7-2 | CASSEHSRDNKYF
TRBV4-1 | CASSQSGTGNSPLHF
TRBV6-1 | CASSEYVGVSDTQYF
TRBV30 | CAWGRYRAYNSPLHF
TRBV11-3 | CASSSERDVSYTF
TRBV4-3 | CASSRSEGFREQFF